What follows describes a single T cell receptor beta chain. This specimen belongs to a study of blood T cell repertoires in COVID-19. Turning to the study itself: Donors in the United States, Italy and Spain gave samples during acute or convalescent COVID-19. Nucleic acid was either cDNA or gDNA, and it came from T cells, B-cell-depleted T cells, or PBMCs.

The Seattle patients, enrolled during active infection, were followed longitudinally. Under the authors' procedure: Using reference gene primer amplification, nucleated cell counts were estimated. Method: immunoSEQ multiplex PCR; TCRdb's copy keeps in-frame clones and lacks some. The DNA gave D and trimming, while V, J and clone size come from that table. The data hold about 130,000 clones, with approximately 85% observed a single time. V was clipped by 4 bases and J by 3 bases; unmatched bases: 7. The length of the CDR3 is 16 residues. CDR1 MGHRA and CDR2 YSYEKL come from the germline V gene. The clonotype was recovered from a young man with COVID-19, enrolled during active disease. What was sequenced was peripheral blood. The rearrangement uses TRBV4-1 and TRBJ2-2; 8 bases fit TRBD1. CDR3 sequence (DNA): TGCGCCAGCAGCCCGAGGCGGACAGGGCACACCGGGGAGCTGTTTTTT. This encodes CASSPRRTGHTGELFF.